Each of the 29 T cell receptor beta chains below was sequenced from the same sample in a study of regulatory T cells in long-lasting Graves disease. Indicated time point: persistent/refractory GD, antithyroid drugs over 5 years with positive TRAb. The TCR library was made from RNA that had been extracted from PBMCs in TRIzol. Assembly of TCR beta libraries relied on iRepertoire HTBI primers together with Arm-PCR of CDR3 regions. TCRdb recomputed calls from the multiplex PCR reads with MiXCR, one row per CDR3 protein. Here the sample spans hundreds of thousands of distinct CDR3 sequences, about 18% being singletons. Sequenced here: peripheral blood mononuclear cells (PBMCs), sampled when the disease was refractory, from a patient treated with antithyroid drugs. These receptors all stem from a female donor with Graves disease.

The sample holds many counts of this clonotype. The chain employs TRBV28 and TRBJ1-4; D not certain. The germline V gene has CDR1 MDHEN and CDR2 SYDVKM. This CDR3 is built from 15 residues. Trimming stripped 6 bases from V and 3 bases from J, with 14 bases between. The CDR3 DNA sequence: TGTGCCAGCAGGGGGAATAGGCGGCCTAATGAAAAACTGTTTTTT. This encodes CASRGNRRPNEKLFF.

This clonotype was seen repeatedly, ten times or more. The chain joins TRBV18 to TRBJ2-7; either TRBD1 or TRBD2 may fit D (5 bases each). The CDR3 loop spans 11 amino acids. Trimming removed 2 bases at V and 7 bases at J, with 6 bases between. Germline CDR1 is KGHSH and CDR2 is LQKENI. CDR3 coding DNA: TGTGCCAGCTCACCAGAGGGGGAGCAGTACTTC. It translates to CASSPEGEQYF.

On this clonotype: A read error is possible here, since a much larger clone lies one base away. The chain is built from TRBV28 and TRBJ1-5, with D possibly matching TRBD1 (6 bases). Germline CDR1 and CDR2: MDHEN and SYDVKM. The CDR3 sequence is 14 residues long. The CDR3 sequence: CASSFTGLNQPRHF. In DNA, the CDR3 is TGTGCCAGCAGTTTCACAGGGCTCAATCAGCCCCGGCATTTT.

This clonotype occurred once. The junction shows a germline mismatch at one end, possibly a read error. The chain has TRBV24-1 and TRBJ2-4, with a weak D call TRBD2 (6 bases). The CDR3 length is 14 residues. CDR1 and CDR2 from the germline V gene are KGHDR and SFDVKD. CDR3: CATSDAITSSARFF. DNA of the CDR3: TGTGCCACCAGTGATGCAATCACTAGCTCCGCCCGGTTCTTC.

This clonotype was observed a few times. The CDR3 is CASSPTRRSNQPQHF. In DNA form, the CDR3 reads TGTGCCAGCAGCCCGACCCGACGGTCCAATCAGCCCCAGCATTTT. V is TRBV12-3 or TRBV12-4 and J is TRBJ1-5; unclear D gene. The CDR3 is made up of 15 amino acids. The V end was cut by 6 bases, the J end by 3 bases, with 15 bases between.

V is TRBV14 and J is TRBJ2-5; 7 positions match TRBD1. This CDR3 has 18 amino acids. J was trimmed by 5 bases and V by 1 base; bases with no gene match: 16. Germline V gives CDR1 SGHDN, CDR2 FVKESK. CDR3 residues: CASSQAPRIRGRRETQYF. CDR3 in DNA: TGTGCCAGCAGCCAAGCCCCTCGGATTAGGGGGCGCAGGGAGACCCAGTACTTC.

The J gene is TRBJ1-1, the V gene TRBV5-1; 7 bases fit TRBD1. J gave up 0 bases and V 4 bases, and 3 bases lay outside the gene matches. The CDR3 extends over 14 amino acids. Germline V gene sequence: CDR1 SGHRS, CDR2 YFSETQ. CDR3 sequence reads: CASSGTVMNTEAFF. DNA of the CDR3: TGCGCCAGCAGCGGGACAGTTATGAACACTGAAGCTTTCTTT.

The chain links TRBV3-1 to TRBJ2-4; D not resolved. In germline, CDR1 is LGHDT, CDR2 YNNKEL (reference sequence). Trimming took 3 bases from V and 3 from J, leaving 12 bases between them. This CDR3 region has 15 residues. The CDR3 bases are TGTGCCAGCAGCCAGGTGTTACGCGGCAAAAACATTCAGTACTTC. This translates into CASSQVLRGKNIQYF.

This clonotype has a handful of counts. The chain is built from TRBV3-1 and TRBJ1-5, with D possibly TRBD1 on 6 matching bases. Germline CDR1 and CDR2: LGHDT and YNNKEL (reference sequence). V was trimmed by 0 bases and J by 9 bases, leaving 9 bases between them. This CDR3 has 13 amino acids. The CDR3 coding sequence is TGTGCCAGCAGCCAAGAGAGGGGGGGGCCCCAGCATTTT. Protein sequence: CASSQERGGPQHF.

This clonotype occurred many times. The rearrangement uses TRBV2 and TRBJ2-1, with D possibly called TRBD1 or TRBD2 (8 bases each). Germline V gene lookup returns CDR1 SNHLY and CDR2 FYNNEI. The CDR3 has 14 residues. V lost 5 bases, J lost 9 bases, and 17 bases lay in between. CDR3 nucleotide sequence: TGTGCCAGCAGTCAGGGGGCGGGAGGTTTTGAGCAGTTCTTC. Protein: CASSQGAGGFEQFF.

This clonotype was counted many times. The chain uses TRBV27 and TRBJ2-7; 8 nucleotides line up with TRBD1. The V gene end was trimmed by 5 bases and the J gene end by 3 bases; junction bases not matched to a gene: 9. Germline loops: CDR1 MNHEY, CDR2 SMNVEV (reference sequence). The CDR3 is 15 amino acids. CDR3 sequence: CASSHTGTGLYEQYF. The DNA for the CDR3 is TGTGCCAGCAGTCACACCGGGACAGGACTCTACGAGCAGTACTTC.

This chain joins TRBV7-2 and TRBJ1-1; maybe TRBD1 (5 bases). Germline CDR1 reads SGHTA; CDR2 reads FQGNSA. The CDR3 extends over 17 amino acids. Trimming removed 2 bases from V and 4 bases from J, with 20 bases in between. CDR3 protein: CASSLYGGEAPSTEAFF. For the CDR3, the DNA is TGTGCCAGCAGCTTATATGGGGGGGAGGCACCCAGCACTGAAGCTTTCTTT. Supplemented by reference TRBV7-2 and TRBJ1-1, the full variable domain reads GAGVSQSPSNKVTEKGKDVELRCDPISGHTALYWYRQSLGQGLEFLIYFQGNSAPDKSGLPSDRFSAERTGGSVSTLTIQRTQQEDSAVYLCASSLYGGEAPSTEAFFGQGTRLTVV.

This clonotype was observed a handful of times. CDR3 sequence: CSARDLNRGNYGYTF. In DNA, the CDR3 is TGCAGTGCTAGAGATTTGAACAGGGGGAACTATGGCTACACCTTC. V and J are TRBV20-1 and TRBJ1-2, with 8 positions matching TRBD1. From germline, CDR1 is DFQATT and CDR2 SNEGSKA (reference sequence). Trimming at V came to 0 bases and at J to 2 bases, leaving 5 bases not matched to a gene. This CDR3 is built from 15 residues.

This clonotype came up a few times. The chain has TRBV28 and TRBJ2-1; D might be TRBD2 (5 bases). The V gene's germline CDR1 is MDHEN and CDR2 SYDVKM. The V end lost 7 bases, the J end lost 4 bases, and 11 bases lay between the germline ends. The length of the CDR3 is 13 residues. The DNA of the CDR3 is TGTGCCAGCACCCGCCCGGGGTACAATGAGCAGTTCTTC. Protein product: CASTRPGYNEQFF. The complete variable domain, with remaining parts taken from reference TRBV28 and TRBJ2-1, reads DVKVTQSSRYLVKRTGEKVFLECVQDMDHENMFWYRQDPGLGLRLIYFSYDVKMKEKGDIPEGYSVSREKKERFSLILESASTNQTSMYLCASTRPGYNEQFFGPGTRLTVL.

The table lists this clonotype with a few counts. V usage is TRBV27 and J usage is TRBJ2-7, with D possibly matching TRBD1 (5 bases). The V end lost 5 bases, the J end lost 2 bases, and 19 bases lay between the germline ends. The length of the CDR3 is 16 residues. CDR1 and CDR2 from the germline V gene are MNHEY and SMNVEV (reference sequence). In nucleotides, the CDR3 is TGTGCCAGCAGTCCGACTCGACAGTCCTCTGCCTACGAGCAGTACTTC. It encodes CASSPTRQSSAYEQYF.

Only a few counts were recorded for this clonotype. This rearrangement joins TRBV19 to TRBJ2-5; D not resolved. CDR1 LNHDA and CDR2 SQIVND come from the germline V gene (reference sequence). CDR3 length: 12 amino acids. V lost 7 bases and J lost 3, with 9 bases in between. For the CDR3, the DNA is TGTGCCAGTACAGATCCAAAAGAGACCCAGTACTTC. This codes for CASTDPKETQYF.

In its sample, this clonotype was seen many times. V and J are TRBV28 and TRBJ2-7, with 9 bases lining up with TRBD2. Germline CDR1 is MDHEN and CDR2 is SYDVKM. This CDR3 contains 13 residues. V shed 9 bases, J shed 3 bases, and the junction held 6 bases outside the gene matches. The CDR3 region is CASNVAGDYEQYF. The CDR3 bases are TGTGCCAGTAACGTAGCGGGAGACTACGAGCAGTACTTC.

The gene calls are TRBV20-1 and TRBJ2-7, with 8 bases lining up with TRBD2. V gave up 3 bases and J gave up 7 bases; unmatched junction bases: 8. CDR3 length equals 13 residues. Germline lookup yields CDR1 DFQATT and CDR2 SNEGSKA (reference sequence). CDR3 amino acids: CSARPGTRNEQYF. The CDR3 DNA follows: TGCAGTGCTAGGCCTGGGACTAGGAATGAGCAGTACTTC.

This clonotype was recorded many times. The chain uses TRBV6-2 or TRBV6-3 and TRBJ2-7; D is tentatively TRBD1 or TRBD2 (7 bases each). The CDR3 is made up of 15 amino acids. Germline assignment: CDR1 MNHEY and CDR2 SVGEGT. The V and J ends lost 5 bases and 6 bases respectively, with 20 bases between them. This CDR3 reads CASSEEPGGVGEQYF. The CDR3, as DNA: TGTGCCAGCAGTGAAGAACCAGGGGGGGTAGGCGAGCAGTACTTC.

This clonotype was picked up many times. This chain connects TRBV6-2 or TRBV6-3 to TRBJ1-1; maybe TRBD1 (5 bases). Germline V lookup: CDR1 MNHEY, CDR2 SVGEGT. The CDR3 loop spans 14 amino acids. The V end lost 5 bases, the J end lost 1 base, and 11 bases lay between the germline ends. Here the CDR3 reads CASSPGPRNTEAFF. For the CDR3, the DNA is TGTGCCAGCAGTCCGGGACCGAGGAACACTGAAGCTTTCTTT.

This clonotype was seen only a few times. The genes are TRBV4-3 and TRBJ2-2; TRBD2 agrees at 7 bases. Germline-derived CDR1 and CDR2 are LGHNA and YSLEER. The CDR3 spans 14 residues. Germline trimming cut 6 bases from V and 6 bases from J; bases unmatched to any gene: 7. DNA of the CDR3: TGCGCCAGCAGACGGGACCTAGCGGCCGGGGAGCTGTTTTTT. Its translation is CASRRDLAAGELFF.

This clonotype was counted only a few times. The chain is built from TRBV5-1 and TRBJ2-7, with 8 bases matching TRBD2. The CDR3 runs 15 residues. The germline V gene encodes CDR1 SGHRS and CDR2 YFSETQ. Trimming at V came to 4 bases and at J to 5 bases, leaving 11 bases not matched to a gene. CDR3 residues: CASSVRGALMDEQYF. The CDR3 bases are TGCGCCAGCAGCGTGCGGGGGGCCCTAATGGACGAGCAGTACTTC. The whole variable domain, remainder taken from reference TRBV5-1 and TRBJ2-7, is KAGVTQTPRYLIKTRGQQVTLSCSPISGHRSVSWYQQTPGQGLQFLFEYFSETQRNKGNFPGRFSGRQFSNSRSEMNVSTLELGDSALYLCASSVRGALMDEQYFGPGTRLTVT.

In its sample, this clonotype was seen once. A much larger clone differs from this one at a single base, so this may be a read error. The rearrangement joins TRBV5-5 to TRBJ2-5; the D call may be TRBD1 or TRBD2 (6 bases each). In germline, CDR1 is SGHKS, CDR2 YYEKEE (reference sequence). V was clipped by 4 bases and J by 1 base, with 17 bases between them. There are 16 residues in the CDR3. The chain's CDR3 is CASSTNEGGLQETQYF. The CDR3 nucleotides are TGTGCCAGCAGCACGAATGAGGGGGGTCTCCAAGAGACCCAGTACTTC.

The rearrangement uses TRBV7-2 and TRBJ2-2, with a weak D call TRBD2 (6 bases). The length of the CDR3 is 14 residues. The germline gives CDR1 SGHTA, CDR2 FQGNSA. Trimming left V 9 bases short and J 2 bases short, with 13 bases between. The CDR3: CASRAGINTGELFF. CDR3 coding DNA: TGTGCCAGTCGAGCGGGCATTAACACCGGGGAGCTGTTTTTT.

The J gene is TRBJ1-1, the V gene TRBV6-1; D remains unclear. Germline CDR1 MNHNS, CDR2 SASEGT. Trimming shortened V by 6 bases and J by 0 bases, and 11 bases separated the two germline ends. This CDR3 has 14 residues. The CDR3 DNA is TGTGCCAGCAGCGTGGGCCCACTGAACACTGAAGCTTTCTTT. It codes for CASSVGPLNTEAFF.

This chain joins TRBV28 and TRBJ2-2, with TRBD2 identical over 11 bases. V lost 5 bases, J lost 4 bases, and 6 bases stayed unmatched. This CDR3 contains 16 residues. Germline values: CDR1 MDHEN, CDR2 SYDVKM. The CDR3 nucleotides read TGTGCCAGCAGTGCCATAGCGGGAGGGACCACCGGGGAGCTGTTTTTT. Protein: CASSAIAGGTTGELFF.

This clonotype was counted ten times or more. The V call is TRBV12-3 or TRBV12-4, the J call TRBJ1-1, with TRBD1 as a possible D gene (5 bases). The V gene lost 6 bases and the J gene lost 5 bases, with 16 bases spanning the gap. This CDR3 is 14 amino acids long. CDR3 DNA: TGTGCCAGCAGCCGGAGGGGCGGAGGTACTGAAGCTTTCTTT. Its protein product is CASSRRGGGTEAFF.

This clonotype showed up just a few times. This chain links TRBV3-1 with TRBJ2-5, with D perhaps TRBD2 (6 bases). The CDR3 is 13 residues long. Trimming removed 4 bases at V and 5 bases at J, with 11 bases between. CDR1 is LGHDT and CDR2 is YNNKEL in the germline V gene (reference sequence). The CDR3 is CASSLSGGETQYF. The CDR3, as DNA: TGTGCCAGCAGCCTTAGCGGAGGGGAGACCCAGTACTTC.

This clonotype was counted ten times or more. The chain uses TRBV20-1 and TRBJ1-4; perhaps TRBD1 as D (6 bases). The V end was cut by 3 bases, the J end by 7 bases, with 9 bases between. CDR1 is DFQATT and CDR2 is SNEGSKA in the germline V gene (reference sequence). CDR3 size: 12 residues. The CDR3 DNA is TGCAGTGCTAGTAGGGGGGTTGAAAAACTGTTTTTT. Encoded protein: CSASRGVEKLFF.